This T cell receptor beta chain derives from a study of blood T cell repertoires in COVID-19. Turning to the study itself: Sources were T cells, B-cell-depleted T cells, or PBMCs; the material itself was cDNA or gDNA.

Seattle participants joined during active infection and were tracked over time. Authors' data handling: Researchers report that nucleated cell counts were estimated from reference gene primer amplification. The protocol was immunoSEQ multiplex PCR, while the TCRdb copy is restricted to in-frame clones and leaves out a portion. V, J and clone size were drawn from that table, and D and trimming were deduced from the DNA. The table lists 150,000 to 200,000 clones, 70% to 90% of them singletons, with around 5.4% in the top ten. The CDR3 is made up of 14 amino acids. Germline V gene sequence: CDR1 MNHEY, CDR2 SMNVEV (reference sequence). V lost 8 bases and J 1 base, leaving 14 bases between the germline ends.

V is TRBV27 and J is TRBJ2-5; D perhaps matches TRBD1 (6 bases). The source material was peripheral blood. This receptor was obtained from a woman aged 45-65 years with COVID-19, enrolled during active disease. DNA of the CDR3: TGTGCCAGCCGCCGGACAGATCTCCAAGAGACCCAGTACTTC. Its protein is CASRRTDLQETQYF.